The sequence of this TCR beta chain was determined in a study of cytomegalovirus exposure and HLA in healthy donors. General study findings and limits: What a later analysis showed was that several of the most significant clusters appeared linked to common viral pathogens. An observed cluster of highly shared sequence variants was recorded as a likely sequencing artifact.

About this clone itself: As yet, its antigen is unknown.

The germline gives CDR1 LNHDA, CDR2 SQIVND (reference sequence). This CDR3 contains 14 residues. V gave up 5 bases and J gave up 0 bases; unmatched junction bases: 4. It was with 60 Vbeta and 13 Jbeta primers that the PCR ran. Original methodology: Roughly 76 million unique TCR beta chains, approximately 11 million of them shared, were counted by a later analysis. The data were produced by immunoSEQ multiplex PCR, yet TCRdb's version contains in-frame clones alone and is incomplete. Clonal size and the V and J genes are those of that table, whereas D and trimming came from the DNA. The data contain more than 95,000 clones, 81% of them singletons.

This clonotype was sampled from a man between 18 and 35 years old in good health and CMV-seropositive. The material sequenced was PBMCs. The chain combines TRBV19 with TRBJ2-7; TRBD2 agrees at 7 bases. DNA of the CDR3: TGTGCCAGTAGTCGTGAGCGGGACTCCTACGAGCAGTACTTC. Its protein product is CASSRERDSYEQYF.